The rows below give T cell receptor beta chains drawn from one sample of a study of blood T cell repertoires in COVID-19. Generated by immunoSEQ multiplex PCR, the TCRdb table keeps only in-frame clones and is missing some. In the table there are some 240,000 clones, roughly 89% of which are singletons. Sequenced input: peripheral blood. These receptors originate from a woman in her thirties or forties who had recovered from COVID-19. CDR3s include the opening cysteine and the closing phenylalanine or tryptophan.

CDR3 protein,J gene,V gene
CASNSGKSTDTQYF,TRBJ2-3,TRBV28
CASSQPLPGGKNIQYF,TRBJ2-4,TRBV14
CSAGTGESYTF,TRBJ1-2,TRBV29-1
CATSRVGGGQPQHF,TRBJ1-5,TRBV15
CASSGTGTDTQYF,TRBJ2-3,TRBV9
CAITSGLGGTGELFF,TRBJ2-2,TRBV10-3
CASRWQGGNSPLHF,TRBJ1-6,TRBV2
CASSRKQGFDGYTF,TRBJ1-2,TRBV4-2
CASSQGLANIQYF,TRBJ2-4,TRBV12-3/TRBV12-4
CASSSVVGTDTQYF,TRBJ2-3,TRBV5-1
CASSLGIAKNIQYF,TRBJ2-4,TRBV5-1
CASSIGQRAGYTF,TRBJ1-2,TRBV19
CASSYGGTGDEGYTF,TRBJ1-2,TRBV6-5
CASSPRGETQYF,TRBJ2-5,TRBV11-3
CASTGVGGTDTQYF,TRBJ2-3,TRBV2
CASSATGTGDDYGYTF,TRBJ1-2,TRBV21-1
CASSPVRAGAVEQYF,TRBJ2-7,TRBV4-2
CASSGRTNTGELFF,TRBJ2-2,TRBV2
CASSWRPAGELFF,TRBJ2-2,TRBV19
CASSLLPSGGARETQYF,TRBJ2-5,TRBV28
CASSIAGSSYEQYF,TRBJ2-7,TRBV19
CASSPPGLAGIYEQYF,TRBJ2-7,TRBV18
CAWRYGTGGTLFYGYTF,TRBJ1-2,TRBV30
CASSQGGGEAFF,TRBJ1-1,TRBV4-2
CASNLGSTEAFF,TRBJ1-1,TRBV12-3/TRBV12-4
CSASSGAQGTQYF,TRBJ2-3,TRBV20-1
CSVEDYTEGTRDSYGYTF,TRBJ1-2,TRBV29-1
CASSGSGREWGETQYF,TRBJ2-5,TRBV2
CASSEVGGGRSYNEQFF,TRBJ2-1,TRBV9
CSVAGTSGGSSYEQYF,TRBJ2-7,TRBV29-1
CASSFGGGTDTQYF,TRBJ2-3,TRBV5-6
CASSQDRPGEGQPQHF,TRBJ1-5,TRBV4-3
CASSPRTGVHEKLFF,TRBJ1-4,TRBV7-2
CASSERLAGSYNEQFF,TRBJ2-1,TRBV10-1
CASSPTGSSTEAFF,TRBJ1-1,TRBV3-1/TRBV3-2
CASSQVGPDSSYGYTF,TRBJ1-2,TRBV4-3
CASSLDRGQGTEAFF,TRBJ1-1,TRBV19
CASSLLSSGYEQYF,TRBJ2-7,TRBV5-5
CASSPGDTEAFF,TRBJ1-1,TRBV11-3
CASSRSGASTDTQYF,TRBJ2-3,TRBV3-1/TRBV3-2
CASSELGSGKETQYF,TRBJ2-5,TRBV6-1
CASSLEGYSGNTIYF,TRBJ1-3,TRBV13